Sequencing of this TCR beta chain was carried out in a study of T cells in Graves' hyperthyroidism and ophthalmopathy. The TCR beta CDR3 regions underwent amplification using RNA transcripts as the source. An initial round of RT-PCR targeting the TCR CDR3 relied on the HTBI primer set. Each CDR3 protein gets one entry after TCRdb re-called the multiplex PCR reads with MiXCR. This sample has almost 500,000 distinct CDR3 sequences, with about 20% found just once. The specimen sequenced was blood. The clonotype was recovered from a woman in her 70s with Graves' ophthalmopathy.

The CDR3 protein is CASSPRWTTNEKLFF. The CDR3 coding sequence is TGCGCCAGCAGCCCCCGATGGACAACTAATGAAAAACTGTTTTTT. The chain employs TRBV4-3 and TRBJ1-4; unclear D gene. This CDR3 is 15 amino acids long. Germline CDR1 is LGHNA and CDR2 is YSLEER. Trimming stripped 4 bases from V and 0 bases from J, with 9 bases between.